This record concerns one TCR beta chain sequence. The data are from a study of blood T cell repertoires in COVID-19. V trimming: 9 bases; J trimming: 6 bases; junction bases outside the gene matches: 5. CDR3 size: 13 residues. Authors' methods: Amplifying reference gene primers gave estimates of nucleated cell counts. Generated by immunoSEQ multiplex PCR, the TCRdb table keeps only in-frame clones and is missing some. The V and J calls and clone size are taken from that table; D and trimming were inferred from the DNA. The repertoire holds about 190,000 clones, with about 87% as singletons. Specimen: peripheral blood. The chain joins TRBV12-3 or TRBV12-4 to TRBJ2-1; 10 positions agree with TRBD2. The TCR comes from a woman in her 70s with COVID-19, enrolled during active disease. This CDR3 reads CASRWTSGNEQFF. CDR3 in DNA: TGTGCCAGTCGGTGGACTAGCGGCAATGAGCAGTTCTTC.